This TCR beta chain was sequenced in a study of blood T cell repertoires in COVID-19 (dated by TCRdb to 2018 to 2020). At the level of the whole study: The collaborator samples originated in the United States, Italy and Spain and spanned the acute and convalescent phases of COVID-19. The material from the prospective study consisted of cDNA or gDNA derived from T cells, B-cell-depleted T cells, or PBMCs. The dataset comprised deeply sampled blood TCRbeta repertoires from subjects exposed to, actively infected with, or recovered from COVID-19. The repertoires were released in a freely available public database meant as a resource for research on the immune response to SARS-CoV-2. Samples were obtained from the ongoing ImmuneRACE study (first 160 participants) and from about 1,300 subjects provided by 6 global collaborators. The sample metadata nearly always contained a de-identified subject ID, COVID-19 status, age in years and sex. HLA class I and class II types, where available, came from metadata supplied by the sample provider rather than from assay-based typing.

Points the paper makes about the study in general: Clinical and demographic metadata were provided uncurated, with the amount varying by source and participant.

About this clone: Its antigen is not yet known. No much larger clone is present one base from it, and per-base qualities are unavailable.

Each collaborating institution followed its own protocols to collect whole blood in K2EDTA tubes. Collaborator samples were shipped for TCRbeta analysis as frozen whole blood, isolated PBMCs, or DNA extracted from either sample type. The CDR3 has 18 amino acids, counting the end cysteine and phenylalanine. Of all the DNA, just the CDR3 is kept, 54 bases in frame from base 1. Germline trimming amounts to 6 bases on V and 3 bases on J, with 15 as the count of junction bases outside the gene matches. As encoded in the germline V gene (reference sequence), CDR1 is MNHEY while CDR2 is SMNVEV. TCRbeta CDR3 regions were amplified from genomic DNA using the immunoSEQ Assay, a bias-controlled multiplex PCR. The paper's processing steps were these. Within the assay, amplification of reference gene primers was used to estimate how many nucleated cells each sample contained. To quantify the absolute abundance of each unique TCRbeta CDR3 rearrangement, sequence reads were collapsed and filtered. For each sample, productive Simpson clonality was calculated by taking the square root of Simpson's diversity index across productive rearrangements. Sourced from immuneACCESS, this table was stored by TCRdb with only in-frame sequences that have V and J called. A share of the clones is absent; for the studies checked, an unresolved V gene accounts for under half, and the remainder has no known explanation. The V and J calls and clone size are taken from that table; D and trimming were inferred from the DNA. The sample table lists approximately 110,000 clones, approximately 81% of them with a count of one. Approximately 1.5% of the sample lies in the top ten.

Source material: peripheral blood. The TCR sequence derives from a man between 45 and 60 years old with acute or convalescent COVID-19. The chain is assembled from TRBV27 and TRBJ2-1, with 9 bases matching TRBD2. The DNA sequence is given as TGTGCCAGCAGCCAGGGGGTAGCGGGGGCCCAAATCTACAATGAGCAGTTCTTC. Its amino acids are CASSQGVAGAQIYNEQFF.